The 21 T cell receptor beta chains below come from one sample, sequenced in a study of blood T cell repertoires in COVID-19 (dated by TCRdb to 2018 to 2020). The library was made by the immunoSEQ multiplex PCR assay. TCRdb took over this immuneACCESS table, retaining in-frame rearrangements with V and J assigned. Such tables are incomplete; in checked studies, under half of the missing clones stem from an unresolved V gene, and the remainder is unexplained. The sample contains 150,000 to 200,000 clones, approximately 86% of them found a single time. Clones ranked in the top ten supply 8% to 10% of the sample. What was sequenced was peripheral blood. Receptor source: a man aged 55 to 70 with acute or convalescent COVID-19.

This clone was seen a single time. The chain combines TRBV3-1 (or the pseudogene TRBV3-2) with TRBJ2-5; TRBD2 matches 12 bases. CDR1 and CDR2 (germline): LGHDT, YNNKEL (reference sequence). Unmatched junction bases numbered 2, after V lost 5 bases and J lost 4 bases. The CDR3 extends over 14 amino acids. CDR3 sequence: CASSWGLAGETQYF. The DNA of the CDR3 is TGTGCCAGCAGCTGGGGACTAGCGGGAGAGACCCAGTACTTC.

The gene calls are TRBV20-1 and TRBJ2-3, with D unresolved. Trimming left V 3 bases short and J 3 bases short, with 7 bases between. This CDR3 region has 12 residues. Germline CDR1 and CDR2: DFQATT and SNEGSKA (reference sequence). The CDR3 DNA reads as TGCAGTGCTAGTCCGACTACAGATACGCAGTATTTT. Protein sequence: CSASPTTDTQYF.

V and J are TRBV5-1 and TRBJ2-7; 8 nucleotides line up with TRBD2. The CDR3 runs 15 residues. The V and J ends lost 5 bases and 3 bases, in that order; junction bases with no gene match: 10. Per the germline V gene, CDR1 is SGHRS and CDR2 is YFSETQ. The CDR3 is CASSKLAEDNYEQYF. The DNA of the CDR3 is TGCGCCAGCAGTAAACTAGCGGAGGATAACTACGAGCAGTACTTC.

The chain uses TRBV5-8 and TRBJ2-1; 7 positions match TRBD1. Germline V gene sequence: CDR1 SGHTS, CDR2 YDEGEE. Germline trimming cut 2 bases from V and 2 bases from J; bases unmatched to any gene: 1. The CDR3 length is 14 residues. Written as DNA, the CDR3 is TGTGCCAGCAGCTTTAGGGGGCCCTACAATGAGCAGTTCTTC. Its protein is CASSFRGPYNEQFF.

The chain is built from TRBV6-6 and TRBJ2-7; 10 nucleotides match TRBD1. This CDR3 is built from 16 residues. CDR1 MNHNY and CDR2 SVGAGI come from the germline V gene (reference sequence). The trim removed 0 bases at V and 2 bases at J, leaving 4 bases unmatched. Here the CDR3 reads CASSYSGQGPTYEQYF. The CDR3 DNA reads TGTGCCAGCAGTTACTCGGGACAGGGGCCCACCTACGAGCAGTACTTC.

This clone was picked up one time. The DNA for the CDR3 is TGTGCCAGTAGTATAGCGAAACTTTTCGGTGCGGGAGGGCCGGGAGAGCAGTTCTTC. Amino acids: CASSIAKLFGAGGPGEQFF. The rearrangement joins TRBV19 to TRBJ2-1; 9 bases are shared with TRBD2. The CDR3 sequence is 19 residues long. With V trimmed by 1 base and J by 10 bases, 20 bases remained unmatched. Germline CDR1 reads LNHDA; CDR2 reads SQIVND (reference sequence).

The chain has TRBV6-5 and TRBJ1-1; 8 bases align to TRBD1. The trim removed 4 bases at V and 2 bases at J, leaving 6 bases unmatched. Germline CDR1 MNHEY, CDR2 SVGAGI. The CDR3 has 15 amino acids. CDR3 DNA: TGTGCCAGCAGTTCAGGGGGCGCTGGTAACACTGAAGCTTTCTTT. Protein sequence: CASSSGGAGNTEAFF.

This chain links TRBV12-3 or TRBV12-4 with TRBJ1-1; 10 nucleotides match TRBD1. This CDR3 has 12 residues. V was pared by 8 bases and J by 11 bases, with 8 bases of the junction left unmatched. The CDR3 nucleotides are TGTGCCAGCTTTTCCGGGACAGGGGTTGCTTTCTTT. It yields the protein CASFSGTGVAFF.

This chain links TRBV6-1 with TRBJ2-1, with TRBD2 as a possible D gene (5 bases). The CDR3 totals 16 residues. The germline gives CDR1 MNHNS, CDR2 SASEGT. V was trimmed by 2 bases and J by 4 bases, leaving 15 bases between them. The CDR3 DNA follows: TGTGCCAGCAGTGAAAGGACCTGGCGGGCATACAATGAGCAGTTCTTC. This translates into CASSERTWRAYNEQFF.

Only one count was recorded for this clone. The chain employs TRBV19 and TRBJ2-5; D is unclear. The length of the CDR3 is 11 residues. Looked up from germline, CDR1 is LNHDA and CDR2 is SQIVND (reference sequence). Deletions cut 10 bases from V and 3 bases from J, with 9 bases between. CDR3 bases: TGTGCCACGAGCCTCAAAGAGACCCAGTACTTC. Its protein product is CATSLKETQYF.

CDR3 DNA sequence: TGTGCCAGCAGCTCCTCCGGCGGCTCCCGGCCGATCTATGGCTACACCTTC. It yields the protein CASSSSGGSRPIYGYTF. The chain is built from TRBV9 and TRBJ1-2; D call uncertain. The CDR3 is 17 amino acids. CDR1 is SGDLS and CDR2 is YYNGEE in the germline V gene. The V gene lost 4 bases and the J gene lost 4 bases, with 23 bases spanning the gap.

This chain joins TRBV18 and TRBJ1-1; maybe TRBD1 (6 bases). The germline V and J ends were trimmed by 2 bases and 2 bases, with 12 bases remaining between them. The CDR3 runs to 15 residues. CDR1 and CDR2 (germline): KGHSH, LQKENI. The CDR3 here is CASSPGTNKNTEAFF. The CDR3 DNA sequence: TGTGCCAGCTCACCAGGGACAAACAAAAACACTGAAGCTTTCTTT.

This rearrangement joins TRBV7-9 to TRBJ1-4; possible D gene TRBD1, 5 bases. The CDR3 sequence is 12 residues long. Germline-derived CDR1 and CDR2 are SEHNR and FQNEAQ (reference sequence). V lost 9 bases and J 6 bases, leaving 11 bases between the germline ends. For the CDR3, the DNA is TGTGCCAGGGGGGGTGGTCATGAAAAACTGTTTTTT. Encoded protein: CARGGGHEKLFF.

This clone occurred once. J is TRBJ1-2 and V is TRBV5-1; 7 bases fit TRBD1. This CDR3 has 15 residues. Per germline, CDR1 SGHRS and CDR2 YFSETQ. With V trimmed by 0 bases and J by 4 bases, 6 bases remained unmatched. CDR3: CASSLDRGQFYGYTF. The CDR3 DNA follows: TGCGCCAGCAGCTTGGATCGGGGACAGTTCTATGGCTACACCTTC.

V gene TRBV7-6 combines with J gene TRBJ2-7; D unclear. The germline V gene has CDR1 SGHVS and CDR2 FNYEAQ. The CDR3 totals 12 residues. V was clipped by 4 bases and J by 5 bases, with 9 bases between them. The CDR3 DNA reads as TGTGCCAGCAGCTCCGGGTTGAACGAGCAGTACTTC. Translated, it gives CASSSGLNEQYF.

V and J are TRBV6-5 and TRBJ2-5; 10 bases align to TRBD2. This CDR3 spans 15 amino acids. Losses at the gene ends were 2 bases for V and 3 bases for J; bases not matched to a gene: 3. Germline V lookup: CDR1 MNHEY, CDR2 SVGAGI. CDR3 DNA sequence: TGTGCCAGCAGTTACCGGCTAGCGGGAGAAGAGACCCAGTACTTC. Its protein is CASSYRLAGEETQYF.

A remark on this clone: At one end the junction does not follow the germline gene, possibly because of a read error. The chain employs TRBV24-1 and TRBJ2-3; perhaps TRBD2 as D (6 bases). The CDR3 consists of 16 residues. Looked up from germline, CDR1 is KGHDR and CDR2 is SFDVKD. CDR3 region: CATSDWGLLSTDTQYF. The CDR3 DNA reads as TGTGCCACCAGTGATTGGGGACTCCTCAGCACGGATACGCAGTATTTT.

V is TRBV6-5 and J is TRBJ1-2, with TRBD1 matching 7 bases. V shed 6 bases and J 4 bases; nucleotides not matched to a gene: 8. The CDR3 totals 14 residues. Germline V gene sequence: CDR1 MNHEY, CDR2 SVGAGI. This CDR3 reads CASSRQGGPYGYTF. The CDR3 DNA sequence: TGTGCCAGCAGCCGACAGGGTGGACCCTATGGCTACACCTTC.

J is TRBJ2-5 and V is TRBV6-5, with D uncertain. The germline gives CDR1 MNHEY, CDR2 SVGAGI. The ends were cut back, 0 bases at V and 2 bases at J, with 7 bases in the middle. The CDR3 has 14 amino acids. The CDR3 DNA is TGTGCCAGCAGTTACTCGAGAGTTCAAGAGACCCAGTACTTC. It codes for CASSYSRVQETQYF.

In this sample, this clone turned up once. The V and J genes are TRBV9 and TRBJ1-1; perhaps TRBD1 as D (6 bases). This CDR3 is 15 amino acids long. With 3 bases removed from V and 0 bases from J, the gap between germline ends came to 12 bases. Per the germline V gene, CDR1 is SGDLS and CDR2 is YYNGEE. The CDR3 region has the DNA TGTGCCAGCAGCGAAGGGGGGGCCATGAACACTGAAGCTTTCTTT. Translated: CASSEGGAMNTEAFF.

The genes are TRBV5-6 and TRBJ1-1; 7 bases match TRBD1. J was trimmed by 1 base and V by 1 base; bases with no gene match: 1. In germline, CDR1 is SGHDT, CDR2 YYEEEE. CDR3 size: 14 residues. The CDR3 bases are TGTGCCAGCAGCTTGCCAGGGGGGAACACTGAAGCTTTCTTT. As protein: CASSLPGGNTEAFF.